These 22 T cell receptor beta chains originate from one sample sequenced in a study of spatial heterogeneity in lung cancer (dated by TCRdb to about 2019). Per the publication, the time point label means: sample taken at primary tumor resection. The library was made by 5' RACE. Instrument on record: NextSeq 500. TCRdb reran the public reads through fastp at Q25 and MiXCR, keeping productive beta chains. Rows matching on CDR3 protein sequence are summarized as one entry with the most common DNA and genes. The sample table holds tens of thousands of distinct CDR3 sequences, of which approximately 5.2% were seen once. The biggest ten clones account for about a quarter of the sample. Material: PBMCs, obtained at surgery. The receptors here all came from a female donor with early-stage non-small cell lung cancer.

This clonotype was counted at least ten times. The chain joins TRBV4-1 to TRBJ2-7; D call uncertain. The CDR3 is made up of 12 amino acids. V shed 0 bases and J shed 9 bases, with 9 bases lying between them. Germline lookup yields CDR1 MGHRA and CDR2 YSYEKL. For the CDR3, the DNA is TGCGCCAGCAGCCAAGAGGACGACACGCAGTACTTC. Translated: CASSQEDDTQYF.

This clonotype has a count of ten or more. The chain recombines TRBV2 with TRBJ2-3; 11 nucleotides agree with TRBD1. V dropped 3 bases and J dropped 4; count of bases not matched to a gene: 9. CDR3 length: 17 amino acids. CDR1 and CDR2 (germline): SNHLY, FYNNEI. CDR3 protein: CASSDILTGQGADTQYF. DNA of the CDR3: TGTGCCAGCAGTGATATCTTGACGGGACAGGGGGCAGATACGCAGTATTTT.

This clonotype is medium-sized within its sample. The CDR3 loop is CASSLYGNEQFF. Written as DNA, the CDR3 is TGTGCCAGCAGTTTATACGGCAATGAGCAGTTCTTC. The chain links TRBV27 to TRBJ2-1; D is uncertain. The ends were cut back, 1 base at V and 6 bases at J, with 4 bases in the middle. This CDR3 has 12 residues. Germline CDR1 MNHEY, CDR2 SMNVEV (reference sequence).

This clonotype has at least ten counts. The genes are TRBV5-1 and TRBJ1-1; the D is unclear. Between the trimmed V and J ends, which lost 0 bases and 2 bases, there was a span of 11 bases. The CDR3 runs 15 residues. Germline CDR1 and CDR2: SGHRS and YFSETQ. The CDR3 DNA is TGCGCCAGCAGCTTGGGGACGCACGGAAACACTGAAGCTTTCTTT. Amino acid sequence: CASSLGTHGNTEAFF.

This clonotype was detected a few times. The gene calls are TRBV1 and TRBJ1-1. TRBV1 is given as a pseudogene. This CDR3 has 13 residues. The CDR3 region has the DNA TGCACCAGCCCCCAACCGATGAACACTGAAGCTTTCTTT. As protein: CTSPQPMNTEAFF.

This clonotype was seen at least ten times. The CDR3: CASSAGQGSGELFF. CDR3 nucleotides: TGTGCCAGCAGCGCGGGACAGGGGTCCGGGGAGCTGTTTTTT. The chain recombines TRBV9 with TRBJ2-2, with 10 bases matching TRBD1. The CDR3 length is 14 residues. Germline V gene lookup returns CDR1 SGDLS and CDR2 YYNGEE. With 3 bases clipped from V and 6 bases from J, the junction kept 2 bases outside the gene matches.

This clonotype was seen many times. CDR3 sequence reads: CSAHGLAASYNEQFF. The CDR3 DNA sequence: TGCAGTGCCCACGGCCTAGCAGCCTCCTACAATGAGCAGTTCTTC. This chain uses TRBV20-1 with TRBJ2-1; D may be TRBD2 (5 bases). The germline V gene encodes CDR1 DFQATT and CDR2 SNEGSKA (reference sequence). This CDR3 has 15 residues. V lost 6 bases and J lost 0, with 15 bases in between.

This clonotype was recorded many times. The V and J genes are TRBV2 and TRBJ2-5, with TRBD2 identical over 7 bases. The CDR3 totals 14 residues. Germline V lookup: CDR1 SNHLY, CDR2 FYNNEI. Trimming at V came to 8 bases and at J to 7 bases, leaving 13 bases not matched to a gene. The CDR3 DNA is TGTGCCAGCTCGGAGCGGACTAGTATGCGGACCCAGTACTTC. Translating gives CASSERTSMRTQYF.

The J gene is TRBJ2-7, the V gene TRBV7-8; 8 bases align to TRBD1. This CDR3 region has 16 residues. CDR1 and CDR2 from the germline V gene are SGHVS and FQNEAQ. The V and J ends lost 5 bases and 2 bases, in that order; junction bases with no gene match: 11. The CDR3 spells CASSVTLGTGTYEQYF. As DNA, the CDR3 is TGTGCCAGCAGCGTCACCCTCGGGACAGGCACCTACGAGCAGTACTTC.

The table lists this clonotype with many counts. This rearrangement joins TRBV28 to TRBJ2-7; 13 bases fit TRBD2. Germline-derived CDR1 and CDR2 are MDHEN and SYDVKM. The V gene end was trimmed by 5 bases and the J gene end by 6 bases; junction bases not matched to a gene: 4. This CDR3 is 14 amino acids long. The DNA for the CDR3 is TGTGCCAGCAGTGGACTAGCGGGGGTCGGCGAGCAGTACTTC. Residues: CASSGLAGVGEQYF.

This clonotype was seen repeatedly, ten times or more. V and J are TRBV7-2 and TRBJ2-2; 8 bases line up with TRBD2. V trimming: 8 bases; J trimming: 7 bases; junction bases outside the gene matches: 15. The CDR3 loop spans 16 amino acids. Per germline, CDR1 SGHTA and CDR2 FQGNSA. The CDR3 spells CASLGGGTYQGGELFF. The CDR3 nucleotides are TGTGCCAGCTTAGGCGGGGGGACCTACCAGGGCGGGGAGCTGTTTTTT.

This clonotype was seen repeatedly, ten times or more. The rearrangement joins TRBV10-3 to TRBJ2-5; 7 positions agree with TRBD1. Germline V gives CDR1 ENHRY, CDR2 SYGVKD. V lost 8 bases, J lost 3 bases, and 3 bases stayed unmatched. The CDR3 spans 12 residues. The CDR3 sequence: CAIRGTEETQYF. The CDR3 region has the DNA TGTGCCATCCGAGGGACAGAAGAGACCCAGTACTTC.

This CDR3 reads CASSLRTSGNQPQHF. CDR3 sequence (DNA): TGTGCCAGCAGCCTAAGGACATCAGGCAATCAGCCCCAGCATTTT. This chain connects TRBV3-1 to TRBJ1-5; D is perhaps TRBD1 (5 bases). Germline V gene sequence: CDR1 LGHDT, CDR2 YNNKEL (reference sequence). V was shortened by 4 bases and J by 2 bases, with 12 bases between the two germline ends. The CDR3 sequence is 15 residues long.

The J gene is TRBJ1-4, the V gene TRBV7-9; D call uncertain. The length of the CDR3 is 14 residues. Germline CDR1 SEHNR, CDR2 FQNEAQ (reference sequence). The V and J ends lost 1 base and 5 bases respectively, with 8 bases between them. In DNA form, the CDR3 reads TGTGCCAGCAGCTTAGGGGGAGGAAATGAAAAACTGTTTTTT. It encodes CASSLGGGNEKLFF.

This clonotype has at least ten counts. The chain employs TRBV13 and TRBJ2-3; perhaps TRBD2 as D (5 bases). CDR3 size: 16 residues. V lost 5 bases, J lost 0 bases, and 15 bases lay in between. CDR1 and CDR2 (germline): PRHDT, FYEKMQ (reference sequence). Here the CDR3 reads CASSRMDWPSTDTQYF. The DNA of the CDR3 is TGTGCCAGCAGCCGAATGGACTGGCCTAGCACAGATACGCAGTATTTT.

The chain combines TRBV30 with TRBJ1-1; perhaps TRBD1 as D (5 bases). Germline V CDR1 and CDR2: GTSNPN, SVGIG (reference sequence). CDR3 length: 14 residues. The V and J ends lost 1 base and 6 bases respectively, with 15 bases between them. The CDR3 DNA is TGTGCCTGGAGTGCCGACAGCAGGGCCTCTGAAGCTTTCTTT. Translation: CAWSADSRASEAFF.

This clonotype was picked up many times. V gene TRBV7-3 combines with J gene TRBJ2-5; D is possibly TRBD1 or TRBD2 (5 bases each). This CDR3 has 15 residues. The germline V and J ends were trimmed by 6 bases and 3 bases, with 17 bases remaining between them. Germline loops: CDR1 SGHTA, CDR2 FQGTGA. The CDR3 DNA is TGTGCCAGCAGTCTAGGACTCACAGGAAAAGAGACCCAGTACTTC. It specifies CASSLGLTGKETQYF. Together with reference TRBV7-3 and TRBJ2-5, the CDR3 gives the full variable domain: GAGVSQTPSNKVTEKGKYVELRCDPISGHTALYWYRQSLGQGPEFLIYFQGTGAADDSGLPNDRFFAVRPEGSVSTLKIQRTERGDSAVYLCASSLGLTGKETQYFGPGTRLLVL.

This clonotype was counted many times. The chain combines TRBV28 with TRBJ1-5; D is perhaps TRBD1 (5 bases). CDR1 and CDR2 from the germline V gene are MDHEN and SYDVKM. V was clipped by 6 bases and J by 5 bases, with 11 bases between them. The length of the CDR3 is 13 residues. The CDR3 bases are TGTGCCAGCAGCGCCCAGGGATATCAGCCCCAGCATTTT. Its translation is CASSAQGYQPQHF.

This clonotype was detected ten times or more. This chain's CDR3 is CASSPSWGSYEQYF. The DNA for the CDR3 is TGTGCCAGCAGCCCCTCGTGGGGCTCCTACGAGCAGTACTTC. The genes are TRBV5-5 and TRBJ2-7, with D hard to call. The CDR3 has 14 residues. Germline V CDR1 and CDR2: SGHKS, YYEKEE (reference sequence). The V gene lost 4 bases and the J gene lost 0 bases, with 11 bases spanning the gap.

This clonotype was seen ten or more times. This chain joins TRBV28 and TRBJ1-1; D gene uncertain. The V end lost 5 bases, the J end lost 0 bases, and 19 bases lay between the germline ends. Germline V gene data show CDR1 as MDHEN and CDR2 as SYDVKM. This CDR3 has 17 amino acids. The CDR3 DNA reads TGTGCCAGCAGTCTAGAAAGGACTTCTCCGATGAACACTGAAGCTTTCTTT. Encoded protein: CASSLERTSPMNTEAFF.

This clonotype was recorded many times. This sequence joins TRBV3-1 and TRBJ2-5; D is uncertain. V lost 0 bases to trimming and J lost 5 bases, with 13 bases between them. This CDR3 region has 15 residues. Looked up from germline, CDR1 is LGHDT and CDR2 is YNNKEL (reference sequence). CDR3 sequence (DNA): TGTGCCAGCAGCCAAGATTTAGGGCCGGGCGAGACCCAGTACTTC. It codes for CASSQDLGPGETQYF.

This clonotype is classed as medium-sized (0.01 to 0.1%). The chain uses TRBV4-1 and TRBJ1-2, with 11 bases that match TRBD1. The CDR3 covers 13 residues. The germline V gene encodes CDR1 MGHRA and CDR2 YSYEKL. V shed 8 bases and J 5 bases; nucleotides not matched to a gene: 4. The CDR3: CASSGQGAYGYTF. The DNA for the CDR3 is TGCGCCAGCTCCGGACAGGGGGCGTATGGCTACACCTTC.